The 4 T cell receptor beta chains reported below all come from one sample, sequenced in a study of identical twins. TCRdb re-analysed the 5' RACE reads in MiXCR, keeping a single row per CDR3 protein. The sample contains hundreds of thousands of distinct CDR3 sequences, around 7.5% of which appear only once. The same specimen was also included in a second study, on yellow fever vaccine responses in identical twins.

The sample was PBMCs. The receptors here all came from a woman aged 18-30 years in good health.

In its sample, this clonotype was seen many times. This chain joins TRBV12-3 or TRBV12-4 and TRBJ2-3, with no clear D. The CDR3 loop spans 12 amino acids. Trimming shortened V by 3 bases and J by 1 base, and 2 bases separated the two germline ends. CDR3 region: CASSFGTDTQYF. The CDR3 DNA follows: TGTGCCAGCAGTTTTGGCACAGATACGCAGTATTTT.

This clonotype appeared a few times. The gene calls are TRBV4-1 and TRBJ2-1; TRBD2 matches 8 bases. The trim removed 1 base at V and 4 bases at J, leaving 3 bases unmatched. Germline values: CDR1 MGHRA, CDR2 YSYEKL. This CDR3 spans 15 amino acids. This CDR3 reads CASSQVGTSYNEQFF. The CDR3 DNA sequence: TGCGCCAGCAGCCAAGTCGGGACTAGTTACAATGAGCAGTTCTTC.

This clonotype was detected only a few times. This chain connects TRBV7-7 to TRBJ2-1; a weak D match, TRBD1 (6 bases). CDR1 is SSHAT, CDR2 FNYEAQ, per germline (reference sequence). Trimming took off 5 bases at V and 10 bases at J, with 18 bases between the two ends. CDR3 size: 14 residues. The CDR3 region has the DNA TGTGCCAGCAGCCAAGACCTTGGGGGCGGGGAGCAGTTCTTC. Its protein product is CASSQDLGGGEQFF.

This clonotype was counted at least ten times. The chain recombines TRBV2 with TRBJ1-1; D not resolved. The CDR3 consists of 10 residues. Looked up from germline, CDR1 is SNHLY and CDR2 is FYNNEI. Trimming shortened V by 5 bases and J by 5 bases, and 3 bases separated the two germline ends. Written as DNA, the CDR3 is TGTGCCAGCAGTCGGACTGAAGCTTTCTTT. Its protein is CASSRTEAFF.